What follows are 10 T cell receptor beta chains derived from one specimen sequenced in a study of T cells in Graves' hyperthyroidism and ophthalmopathy. TCR beta CDR3 region amplification was performed from RNA transcripts. Primed by the HTBI set, a first-round RT-PCR was run on the TCR CDR3. Using its own MiXCR run on the multiplex PCR reads, TCRdb lists one record per CDR3 protein. The table has a few hundred thousand distinct CDR3 sequences, more than 13% seen once; the top ten hold about 31%. Sequencing input: blood. The receptors come from a woman under 40 with Graves' hyperthyroidism.

This clonotype has more than one count but fewer than ten. This CDR3 fails to terminate in the conserved phenylalanine or tryptophan, so it likely reflects a read error. The chain uses TRBV3-1 and TRBJ1-5; D might be TRBD1 (6 bases). V dropped 1 base and J dropped 1 base, with 8 bases sitting between them. CDR3 length: 15 residues. Germline CDR1 reads LGHDT; CDR2 reads YNNKEL (reference sequence). CDR3 sequence: CASSQGGASNQPQHL. The CDR3 DNA reads TGTGCCAGCAGCCAAGGGGGGGCCAGCAATCAGCCCCAGCATCTT.

This clonotype was counted ten times or more. This rearrangement joins TRBV18 to TRBJ1-1; no reliable D call. Trimming removed 3 bases from V and 1 base from J, with 12 bases in between. The CDR3 is made up of 15 amino acids. Germline assignment: CDR1 KGHSH and CDR2 LQKENI. CDR3 amino acids: CASSPLGRTNTEAFF. CDR3 DNA sequence: TGTGCCAGCTCACCGCTCGGCAGGACGAACACTGAAGCTTTCTTT.

This clonotype was recorded at least ten times. This chain connects TRBV3-1 to TRBJ2-1, with D possibly being TRBD2 (6 bases). The CDR3 loop spans 16 amino acids. The V end lost 1 base, the J end lost 2 bases, and 12 bases lay between the germline ends. Germline V gene lookup returns CDR1 LGHDT and CDR2 YNNKEL (reference sequence). DNA of the CDR3: TGTGCCAGCAGCCAAGTACGCGGCGGGACCTACAATGAGCAGTTCTTC. Translating gives CASSQVRGGTYNEQFF.

This clonotype appeared many times. The gene calls are TRBV6-1 and TRBJ2-3, with TRBD2 matching over 7 bases. This CDR3 comprises 16 residues. The trim removed 6 bases at V and 0 bases at J, leaving 9 bases unmatched. Germline assignment: CDR1 MNHNS and CDR2 SASEGT. In DNA form, the CDR3 reads TGTGCCAGCAGCCTGGGACTACGCACAAGCACAGATACGCAGTATTTT. The encoded protein is CASSLGLRTSTDTQYF.

CDR3 DNA: TGTGCCAGCAGCGCCCCGCTCAACGCAGGTCGTTACTCCTACGAGCAGTACTTC. Translating it yields CASSAPLNAGRYSYEQYF. This chain uses TRBV7-2 with TRBJ2-7; no reliable D call. Trimming removed 5 bases from V and 0 bases from J, with 23 bases in between. Germline CDR1 SGHTA, CDR2 FQGNSA. This CDR3 contains 18 residues.

This chain links TRBV30 with TRBJ2-5, with 10 bases aligning to TRBD1. Germline V gene lookup returns CDR1 GTSNPN and CDR2 SVGIG (reference sequence). Unmatched junction bases numbered 4, after V lost 3 bases and J lost 12 bases. The CDR3 sequence is 11 residues long. Here the CDR3 DNA reads TGTGCCTGGAGGCCCGGGACAGGGGAGTACTTC. Translating gives CAWRPGTGEYF.

Remarks on this clonotype: Being one base from a much bigger clone, this may be a read error. The rearrangement joins TRBV18 to TRBJ2-3, with D tentatively TRBD1 or TRBD2 (5 bases each). CDR3 size: 15 residues. The germline gives CDR1 KGHSH, CDR2 LQKENI. Trimming removed 4 bases at V and 3 bases at J, with 14 bases between. The CDR3: CASSQGTAATDTQYF. CDR3 in DNA: TGTGCCAGCTCACAGGGGACCGCAGCGACAGATACGCAGTATTTT.

Comments on this clonotype: The junction and the germline gene differ at one end; a read error may be behind it. V gene TRBV5-6 combines with J gene TRBJ2-5, with D tentatively TRBD1 (6 bases). The CDR3 extends over 12 amino acids. Germline CDR1 is SGHDT and CDR2 is YYEEEE. DNA for the CDR3: TGTGCCGGCAGTCGCGACAGGATTGGCCAGTACTTC. This translates into CAGSRDRIGQYF.

This clonotype was observed many times. The chain carries TRBV20-1 and TRBJ2-1; 11 bases are shared with TRBD2. This CDR3 region has 16 residues. V lost 3 bases, J lost 0 bases, and 4 bases stayed unmatched. Germline V gene lookup returns CDR1 DFQATT and CDR2 SNEGSKA (reference sequence). CDR3: CSASGGLAVSYNEQFF. DNA for the CDR3: TGCAGTGCTAGCGGGGGACTAGCGGTCTCCTACAATGAGCAGTTCTTC.

This clonotype showed up many times. The chain combines TRBV24-1 with TRBJ1-1, with D perhaps TRBD1 (6 bases). V dropped 7 bases and J dropped 1 base, with 9 bases sitting between them. The CDR3 has 13 residues. CDR1 KGHDR and CDR2 SFDVKD come from the germline V gene. CDR3 amino acids: CATRETGNTEAFF. The CDR3 nucleotides read TGTGCCACCAGGGAGACAGGGAACACTGAAGCTTTCTTT.